A selection of T cell receptor beta chains follows, all from one sample in a study of blood T cell repertoires in COVID-19. Clones were sequenced by immunoSEQ multiplex PCR, and TCRdb holds only the in-frame ones, with some missing. Of hundreds of thousands of clones in the sample, approximately 88% were seen once. What was sequenced was peripheral blood. The receptors come from a man between 35 and 55 years old with acute or convalescent COVID-19. CDR3s include the opening cysteine and the closing phenylalanine or tryptophan. The D gene is left open where the match is weak.

d_call: TRBD1
j_call: TRBJ1-5
v_call: TRBV28
cdr3_aa: CASSRSRGIFQPQHF
cdr3_nt: TGTGCCAGCAGTCGTAGCAGGGGGATTTTTCAGCCCCAGCATTTT

d_call: TRBD2
j_call: TRBJ2-1
v_call: TRBV5-1
cdr3_aa: CASSTGLAGGNEQFF
cdr3_nt: TGCGCCAGCAGCACCGGACTAGCGGGAGGCAATGAGCAGTTCTTC

d_call: .
j_call: TRBJ1-2
v_call: TRBV28
cdr3_aa: CASRGGYGYTF
cdr3_nt: TGTGCCAGCAGAGGGGGCTATGGCTACACCTTC

d_call: TRBD1
j_call: TRBJ2-7
v_call: TRBV10-1
cdr3_aa: CASSTGGSYEQYF
cdr3_nt: TGCGCCAGTTCGACAGGGGGGTCTTACGAGCAGTACTTC

d_call: TRBD1
j_call: TRBJ1-2
v_call: TRBV6-5
cdr3_aa: CASRQGVYGYTF
cdr3_nt: TGTGCCAGCCGACAGGGGGTCTATGGCTACACCTTC

d_call: TRBD1
j_call: TRBJ1-1
v_call: TRBV5-1
cdr3_aa: CASSSGQGALMNTEAFF
cdr3_nt: TGCGCCAGCAGCTCGGGACAGGGGGCCCTCATGAACACTGAAGCTTTCTTT

d_call: TRBD2
j_call: TRBJ2-1
v_call: TRBV14
cdr3_aa: CASSQGLAGQGQFF
cdr3_nt: TGTGCCAGCAGCCAAGGCCTAGCGGGCCAAGGGCAGTTCTTC

d_call: .
j_call: TRBJ2-7
v_call: TRBV6-5
cdr3_aa: CASNQGNEQYF
cdr3_nt: TGTGCCAGCAATCAGGGGAACGAGCAGTACTTC

d_call: .
j_call: TRBJ2-2
v_call: TRBV7-8
cdr3_aa: CASSLVGSGNTGELFF
cdr3_nt: TGTGCCAGCAGCTTAGTAGGTAGCGGGAACACCGGGGAGCTGTTTTTT

d_call: TRBD1
j_call: TRBJ1-2
v_call: TRBV28
cdr3_aa: CASRAGGNYGYTF
cdr3_nt: TGTGCCAGCAGAGCAGGGGGCAACTATGGCTACACCTTC

d_call: .
j_call: TRBJ2-7
v_call: TRBV18
cdr3_aa: CASSPGRSHYEQYF
cdr3_nt: TGTGCCAGCTCACCGGGCAGATCACACTACGAGCAGTACTTC

d_call: TRBD1
j_call: TRBJ2-7
v_call: TRBV4-3
cdr3_aa: CASSQDSVRGRQYEQYF
cdr3_nt: TGCGCCAGCAGCCAAGATTCCGTCAGGGGGCGTCAGTACGAGCAGTACTTC

d_call: TRBD1
j_call: TRBJ1-1
v_call: TRBV18
cdr3_aa: CASSDDRENTEAFF
cdr3_nt: TGTGCCAGCTCCGACGACAGGGAGAACACTGAAGCTTTCTTT

d_call: TRBD1
j_call: TRBJ1-4
v_call: TRBV3-1/TRBV3-2
cdr3_aa: CASSQDFWTGEEEKLFF
cdr3_nt: TGTGCCAGCAGCCAAGATTTCTGGACAGGGGAAGAAGAAAAACTGTTTTTT

d_call: TRBD1
j_call: TRBJ1-5
v_call: TRBV2
cdr3_aa: CASNLRGTGGEAQHF
cdr3_nt: TGTGCCAGCAACCTGAGAGGGACAGGGGGGGAGGCCCAGCATTTT

d_call: TRBD1
j_call: TRBJ1-2
v_call: TRBV24-1
cdr3_aa: CATSESTGGMYYGYTF
cdr3_nt: TGTGCCACCAGTGAGTCAACAGGGGGAATGTACTATGGCTACACCTTC